Included here is one T cell receptor beta chain sequence, with context. This clone has a count of ten or more. The antigen this receptor binds is unknown. Base qualities are not recorded, but no much larger clone differs from it by a single base. Before undergoing thyroid surgery, none of the patients had been given any kind of treatment. The study retrospectively analysed patient clinical samples collected from about 2012 to 2019 using T-cell receptor beta sequencing. This sample was included in a study of metastatic and nonmetastatic thyroid tumors (dated by TCRdb to the early 2020s). Notes on the research overall: Repertoires from peripheral blood and from tumor or nodule tissue samples of malignant and benign thyroid patients were compared.

The library was built by means of PCR. TCRdb names Illumina HiSeq 4000 as the instrument used. The TCR beta-chain CDR3 region of each patient was profiled by high-throughput sequencing. In the authors' own workflow: A classifier to discriminate distant-metastatic papillary thyroid cancer patients was built from CDR3 differences across clinicopathological groups. The Shannon index was used to measure repertoire diversity, and the Morisita-Horn index was used to measure how similar tumor and blood repertoires were. TCRdb ran its own pipeline on the public reads, namely fastp trimming at Q25 and MiXCR clone calling, and kept in-frame beta chains. V and J calls and clone size were set by TCRdb, not the authors. The sample table holds about 33,000 clones, of which roughly a sixth were seen once. The ten largest clones represent about an eighth of the sample. The study at large found these results: In both blood and tumor samples, TCR beta diversity was reported to be significantly higher in malignant tumors than in benign nodules.

Sequencing input: blood. The clonotype comes from a male donor with papillary thyroid cancer or a benign thyroid nodule (not recorded which). Some clones in this sample may be carry-over from other donors' samples.

The bases are TGTGCCACCAGTGGGGACAGGGAGTACAATGAGCAGTTCTTC. It translates to CATSGDREYNEQFF. The rearrangement combines TRBV24-1 with TRBJ2-1, and TRBD1 matches 9 of the central bases. The CDR3 runs 14 amino acids, cysteine and phenylalanine included. Just CDR3 DNA is preserved here, 42 bases in frame from base 1. Ends trimmed: V by 5 bases, J by 4 bases; bases unmatched to a gene: 2. The CDR1 and CDR2 encoded by the germline V gene are KGHDR and SFDVKD.